The following is a TCR beta chain sequence with its context. This entry comes from a study of blood T cell repertoires in COVID-19. At the level of the study: There were acute and convalescent COVID-19 samples, and they came from the United States, Italy and Spain. Sources were T cells, B-cell-depleted T cells, or PBMCs; the material itself was cDNA or gDNA.

As handled by the study authors: Scientists estimated how many nucleated cells there were by amplifying reference gene primers. Sequencing used immunoSEQ multiplex PCR; TCRdb keeps in-frame clones, though not all of them. Clonal size and the V and J genes are those of that table, whereas D and trimming came from the DNA. Here the sample spans roughly 76,000 clones, around 78% being singletons. Trimming removed 5 bases at V and 7 bases at J, with 18 bases between. CDR1 and CDR2 from the germline V gene are MNHEY and SMNVEV (reference sequence). The CDR3 covers 14 residues. Sequencing was carried out using peripheral blood. The chain combines TRBV27 with TRBJ2-7, with D possibly matching TRBD1 (7 bases). This sequence was found in a human donor in a cohort sampled during active COVID-19. CDR3 nucleotide sequence: TGTGCCAGCAGTCCGGGACAGCGGAGGGGAGAGCAGTACTTC. The encoded protein is CASSPGQRRGEQYF.